The 32 T cell receptor beta chains below were found in one sample sequenced in a study of T cell responses to AZD1222 COVID-19 vaccine listed by TCRdb under 2021. The method behind the library was the immunoSEQ multiplex PCR assay. The immuneACCESS repertoire file appears here via TCRdb, limited to in-frame rearrangements. These files lack a portion of the clones; in checked studies, under half of the deficit traces to unresolved V genes, and the cause of the others is not known. Within this sample are some 110,000 clones, with roughly 88% of them counted one time only. The ten largest clones represent 2.5% to 3% of the sample. The time point label here, explained by the study, means: baseline before first vaccination. The sample consisted of peripheral blood, taken on day 0 of AZD1222 vaccination. The receptor set was obtained from an adult in good health.

The gene calls are TRBV5-1 and TRBJ1-6; D possibly corresponds to TRBD1 (6 bases). V was pared by 0 bases and J by 9 bases, with 13 bases between. Germline lookup yields CDR1 SGHRS and CDR2 YFSETQ. This CDR3 has 15 amino acids. CDR3 sequence reads: CASSLAQGIGSPLHF. The CDR3 region has the DNA TGCGCCAGCAGCTTGGCCCAGGGGATAGGTTCACCCCTCCACTTT.

This chain joins TRBV28 and TRBJ1-2; D not certain. Trimming took off 4 bases at V and 6 bases at J, with 6 bases between the two ends. The germline CDR1 and CDR2 sequences are MDHEN and SYDVKM. This CDR3 has 11 amino acids. For the CDR3, the DNA is TGTGCCAGCAGTTCCGAGAATGGCTACACCTTC. Residues: CASSSENGYTF.

The genes are TRBV2 and TRBJ1-5; 7 nucleotides match TRBD1. CDR1 is SNHLY and CDR2 is FYNNEI in the germline V gene. V lost 4 bases to trimming and J lost 2 bases; unmatched junction nucleotides: 8. The CDR3 runs to 16 residues. This CDR3 reads CASSGPGGGGNQPQHF. Written as DNA, the CDR3 is TGTGCCAGCAGTGGCCCAGGGGGAGGGGGCAATCAGCCCCAGCATTTT.

The genes are TRBV7-4 and TRBJ2-5, with a possible D match to TRBD2 (5 bases). The CDR3 spans 16 residues. V dropped 1 base and J dropped 2 bases, with 14 bases sitting between them. The germline V gene has CDR1 SGHVT and CDR2 SQSDAQ. The CDR3 sequence: CASSLGRGSQQETQYF. The CDR3 nucleotides are TGTGCCAGCAGCTTAGGGCGTGGGAGTCAACAAGAGACCCAGTACTTC.

This rearrangement joins TRBV12-3 or TRBV12-4 to TRBJ1-5, with a possible D match to TRBD1 (5 bases). V lost 6 bases to trimming and J lost 4 bases, with 10 bases between them. The length of the CDR3 is 13 residues. The CDR3 is CASRLGTNQPQHF. The CDR3 nucleotides are TGTGCCAGCAGGCTAGGGACGAATCAGCCCCAGCATTTT.

This sequence joins TRBV19 and TRBJ1-5; 10 bases align to TRBD1. Germline lookup yields CDR1 LNHDA and CDR2 SQIVND (reference sequence). The CDR3 contains 16 residues. The junction had 6 bases not matched to a gene; V was cut back by 4 bases and J by 3 bases. The CDR3 DNA is TGTGCCAGTAGTACTCCGACAGGGGGCCTCAATCAGCCCCAGCATTTT. Its translation is CASSTPTGGLNQPQHF.

The chain recombines TRBV7-8 with TRBJ1-2; no clear D gene. Per germline, CDR1 SGHVS and CDR2 FQNEAQ. The CDR3 has 13 amino acids. The V end was cut by 2 bases, the J end by 4 bases, with 8 bases between. The CDR3 sequence: CASSLNPGYGYTF. DNA of the CDR3: TGTGCCAGCAGCTTAAACCCAGGCTATGGCTACACCTTC.

The V gene is TRBV7-2, the J gene TRBJ2-7, with 7 bases fitting TRBD1. In germline, CDR1 is SGHTA, CDR2 FQGNSA. V dropped 5 bases and J dropped 4; count of bases not matched to a gene: 11. The CDR3 runs 15 residues. CDR3 region: CASSPTTGTGYEQYF. Here the CDR3 DNA reads TGTGCCAGCAGCCCGACGACAGGGACCGGATACGAGCAGTACTTC.

A few counts support this clone. The rearrangement joins TRBV4-3 to TRBJ1-4; D not resolved. Germline values: CDR1 LGHNA, CDR2 YSLEER. Trimming removed 11 bases from V and 4 bases from J, with 14 bases in between. CDR3 length: 13 residues. The CDR3 loop is CAPSGVGNEKLFF. The CDR3 DNA reads TGCGCCCCAAGTGGGGTGGGTAATGAAAAACTGTTTTTT.

The CDR3 DNA sequence: TGTGCCTGGACGGAATACAGGGGACCTTGGGGGGGCACTGAAGCTTTCTTT. Translation: CAWTEYRGPWGGTEAFF. The chain carries TRBV30 and TRBJ1-1; the match to TRBD1 covers 7 bases. Germline V gene sequence: CDR1 GTSNPN, CDR2 SVGIG (reference sequence). The CDR3 is made up of 17 amino acids. The junction had 18 bases not matched to a gene; V was cut back by 4 bases and J by 4 bases.

The chain joins TRBV11-2 to TRBJ2-7; a possible D gene is TRBD2 (6 bases). The CDR3 contains 14 residues. Trimming removed 0 bases at V and 9 bases at J, with 15 bases between. CDR1 is SGHAT, CDR2 FQNNGV, per germline. The CDR3: CASSLDPGVSWQYF. DNA for the CDR3: TGTGCCAGCAGCTTAGATCCGGGGGTATCTTGGCAGTACTTC.

V is TRBV7-3 and J is TRBJ1-2; a possible D gene is TRBD1 (5 bases). The CDR3 loop spans 13 amino acids. The germline CDR1 and CDR2 sequences are SGHTA and FQGTGA. Trimming removed 5 bases from V and 7 bases from J, with 14 bases in between. For the CDR3, the DNA is TGTGCCAGCAGCCCGTCGGGGGGTGGTGGCTACACCTTC. It yields the protein CASSPSGGGGYTF.

The table lists this clone with a few counts. The chain employs TRBV19 and TRBJ1-5; D unresolved. The CDR3 is 14 amino acids. CDR1 LNHDA and CDR2 SQIVND come from the germline V gene (reference sequence). V was clipped by 4 bases and J by 3 bases, with 10 bases between them. CDR3 amino acids: CASSKDRVNQPQHF. The CDR3 region has the DNA TGTGCCAGTAGTAAGGACCGGGTCAATCAGCCCCAGCATTTT.

The chain uses TRBV11-3 and TRBJ2-3; 13 bases are a match to TRBD2. The CDR3 contains 17 residues. V was pared by 5 bases and J by 6 bases, with 11 bases of the junction left unmatched. Germline CDR1 is SGHNT and CDR2 is YENEEA. The CDR3 bases are TGTGCCAGCAGCAAGGGCACTAGCGGGGGGGCCGGTGATACGCAGTATTTT. It codes for CASSKGTSGGAGDTQYF.

The V and J genes are TRBV4-1 and TRBJ2-1, with 8 bases identical to TRBD2. Germline CDR1 reads MGHRA; CDR2 reads YSYEKL. The CDR3 totals 17 residues. After removal of 1 base from V and 4 bases from J, the junction contained 9 bases not matched to a gene. The CDR3 DNA reads TGCGCCAGCAGCCAAGGGGCTACGGGACTAGTTTACAATGAGCAGTTCTTC. Translated: CASSQGATGLVYNEQFF.

The rearrangement uses TRBV6-5 and TRBJ1-3, with no clear D. V lost 2 bases and J lost 0, with 8 bases in between. CDR3 size: 15 residues. Per germline, CDR1 MNHEY and CDR2 SVGAGI. CDR3 in DNA: TGTGCCAGCAGTTACCGGTACGACTCTGGAAACACCATATATTTT. Translating it yields CASSYRYDSGNTIYF.

This chain connects TRBV2 to TRBJ2-2, with 14 bases fitting TRBD2. Germline loops: CDR1 SNHLY, CDR2 FYNNEI. CDR3 size: 14 residues. Germline trimming cut 9 bases from V and 5 bases from J; bases unmatched to any gene: 2. CDR3 protein: CASGTSGSTGELFF. The CDR3 DNA reads TGTGCCAGTGGGACTAGCGGGAGTACCGGGGAGCTGTTTTTT.

The table lists this clone with a count of one. This rearrangement joins TRBV12-2 to TRBJ2-1; TRBD2 was called by the table and not checked on the DNA. TRBV12-2 is classified as a pseudogene. The CDR3 covers 19 residues. CDR3 protein: CASRLAPSPSGRPGVGQFF. CDR3 DNA: TGTGCAAGTCGCTTAGCTCCCTCCCCTAGCGGGAGGCCGGGGGTGGGGCAGTTCTTC.

The CDR3 protein is CATRLAGAGDTQYF. The CDR3, as DNA: TGTGCCACCAGACTAGCGGGGGCGGGAGATACGCAGTATTTT. The J gene is TRBJ2-3, the V gene TRBV15, with 11 bases fitting TRBD2. The CDR3 sequence is 14 residues long. CDR1 is LNHNV, CDR2 YYDKDF, per germline (reference sequence). The junction had 4 bases not matched to a gene; V was cut back by 6 bases and J by 5 bases.

The chain combines TRBV14 with TRBJ2-7, with 12 bases lining up with TRBD1. CDR1 is SGHDN and CDR2 is FVKESK in the germline V gene. V shed 3 bases, J shed 4 bases, and the junction held 7 bases outside the gene matches. The CDR3 spans 16 residues. CDR3 bases: TGTGCCAGCAGCCAGGTCCGGGACAGGGGGCCGTACGAGCAGTACTTC. It translates to CASSQVRDRGPYEQYF.

This clone appeared a single time. The gene calls are TRBV4-3 and TRBJ1-1; 7 nucleotides line up with TRBD1. This CDR3 spans 12 amino acids. CDR1 LGHNA and CDR2 YSLEER come from the germline V gene. V trimming: 4 bases; J trimming: 8 bases; junction bases outside the gene matches: 4. This CDR3 reads CASSLDRAEAFF. The CDR3, as DNA: TGCGCCAGCAGCCTCGACAGGGCCGAAGCTTTCTTT.

V usage is TRBV11-3 and J usage is TRBJ2-1; D may be TRBD2 (7 bases). The germline gives CDR1 SGHNT, CDR2 YENEEA. V was pared by 8 bases and J by 3 bases, with 14 bases between. The CDR3 spans 14 residues. For the CDR3, the DNA is TGTGCCAGCGCAAGGAGGGGGGGCTACAATGAGCAGTTCTTC. Its translation is CASARRGGYNEQFF.

CDR3 sequence reads: CASSLTGANTEAFF. The CDR3 DNA is TGTGCCAGCAGTTTGACAGGGGCGAACACTGAAGCTTTCTTT. The gene calls are TRBV2 and TRBJ1-1; 8 nucleotides match TRBD1. V gave up 5 bases and J gave up 1 base; unmatched junction bases: 3. The CDR3 length is 14 residues. Germline-derived CDR1 and CDR2 are SNHLY and FYNNEI.

The J gene is TRBJ2-7, the V gene TRBV7-8; 9 bases are a match to TRBD1. CDR3 length equals 16 residues. Germline V lookup: CDR1 SGHVS, CDR2 FQNEAQ. V shed 4 bases and J 3 bases; nucleotides not matched to a gene: 10. CDR3 sequence (DNA): TGTGCCAGCAGCTCAAAACAGGGGGCCCTTGGCTACGAGCAGTACTTC. Translated: CASSSKQGALGYEQYF.

A note on this clone: In the same sample, other DNA sequences code for this CDR3. The chain employs TRBV5-1 and TRBJ1-6; 10 nucleotides match TRBD1. CDR1 SGHRS and CDR2 YFSETQ come from the germline V gene. J was trimmed by 9 bases and V by 4 bases; bases with no gene match: 4. The CDR3 length is 14 residues. The CDR3 loop reads CASSPDRGRSPLHF. As DNA, the CDR3 is TGCGCCAGCAGCCCCGACAGGGGGCGTTCACCCCTCCACTTT.

V gene TRBV18 combines with J gene TRBJ2-1, with 9 positions matching TRBD2. Germline V gene lookup returns CDR1 KGHSH and CDR2 LQKENI. V trimming: 4 bases; J trimming: 5 bases; junction bases outside the gene matches: 3. The CDR3 is 14 residues long. CDR3 region: CASSLTSGNNEQFF. CDR3 DNA sequence: TGTGCCAGCTCACTGACTAGCGGTAACAATGAGCAGTTCTTC.

This clone has more than one count but fewer than ten. J is TRBJ2-2 and V is TRBV4-3; TRBD1 aligns across 10 bases. V shed 4 bases and J 8 bases; nucleotides not matched to a gene: 10. The CDR3 length is 16 residues. CDR1 and CDR2 (germline): LGHNA, YSLEER. CDR3 sequence (DNA): TGCGCCAGCAGCCCTTCCGGGACAGGGGTTAGGGGGGAGCTGTTTTTT. Its translation is CASSPSGTGVRGELFF.

The chain has TRBV6-5 and TRBJ1-1, with D perhaps TRBD1 (6 bases). Trimming stripped 5 bases from V and 7 bases from J, with 14 bases between. Germline V gene lookup returns CDR1 MNHEY and CDR2 SVGAGI. The CDR3 has 13 amino acids. The CDR3, as DNA: TGTGCCAGCAGTAGCCACCCGGACAGTGAAGCTTTCTTT. Its protein is CASSSHPDSEAFF.

J is TRBJ2-7 and V is TRBV13, with D perhaps matching TRBD1 (5 bases). There are 14 residues in the CDR3. Looked up from germline, CDR1 is PRHDT and CDR2 is FYEKMQ (reference sequence). Trimming shortened V by 4 bases and J by 2 bases, and 12 bases separated the two germline ends. The CDR3 nucleotides read TGTGCCAGCAGCTCCGCAGGGTCTCCCTACGAGCAGTACTTC. Protein: CASSSAGSPYEQYF.

V is TRBV7-2 and J is TRBJ1-2; possible D gene TRBD1, 5 bases. In germline, CDR1 is SGHTA, CDR2 FQGNSA. The CDR3 runs 14 residues. Deletions cut 5 bases from V and 4 bases from J, with 14 bases between. CDR3 bases: TGTGCCAGCAGCCTAACCGGGACCCCCTATGGCTACACCTTC. Its translation: CASSLTGTPYGYTF.

This chain uses TRBV6-6 with TRBJ1-5; no firm D call. Germline lookup yields CDR1 MNHNY and CDR2 SVGAGI (reference sequence). The CDR3 has 14 residues. V lost 0 bases and J lost 2, with 5 bases in between. The CDR3 here is CASSYSQRNQPQHF. CDR3 DNA: TGTGCCAGCAGTTACTCGCAACGCAATCAGCCCCAGCATTTT.

The J gene is TRBJ1-1, the V gene TRBV10-3; D is ambiguous. Between the trimmed V and J ends, which lost 3 bases and 1 base, there was a span of 9 bases. From germline, CDR1 is ENHRY and CDR2 SYGVKD. This CDR3 region has 14 residues. CDR3: CAISDPVQNTEAFF. In DNA form, the CDR3 reads TGTGCCATCAGTGACCCGGTCCAGAACACTGAAGCTTTCTTT.